The clone carrying this TCR beta chain was observed many times. Antigen: not known. From RNA transcripts, TCR beta CDR3 regions were amplified. An initial round of RT-PCR targeting the TCR CDR3 relied on the HTBI primer set. TCRdb processed the multiplex PCR reads anew with MiXCR; each CDR3 protein has one entry. The sample holds about 510,000 distinct CDR3 sequences, 35% to 50% seen once. CDR3 size: 12 residues. V dropped 4 bases and J dropped 9; count of bases not matched to a gene: 3. CDR1 is ENHRY and CDR2 is SYGVKD in the germline V gene. Diagnosing involved the use of clinical symptoms, serum thyroxine and TRAb, thyroid ultrasound and orbital computed tomography. This sample was taken from a study of T cells in Graves' hyperthyroidism and ophthalmopathy. Study-wide findings and caveats: Progression to ophthalmopathy was predicted a median of approximately 6.4 months early. A model of 13 V-J pairs discriminated ophthalmopathy from stable hyperthyroidism.

The sequence was obtained from an adult woman with Graves' disease, either hyperthyroidism or ophthalmopathy (not recorded which). The chain joins TRBV10-3 to TRBJ2-7; 10 bases align to TRBD1. Material: peripheral blood or thyroid tissue (not recorded which). The CDR3 is CAISGDRGRQYF. CDR3 sequence (DNA): TGTGCCATCAGTGGGGACAGGGGACGGCAGTACTTC.